Presented here are 27 T cell receptor beta chains from one specimen sequenced in a study of identical twins' blood T cells. MiXCR was run by TCRdb on the 5' RACE reads, yielding one entry per CDR3 protein. The sample has around 380,000 distinct CDR3 sequences, about 28% seen once. The sample consisted of PBMCs. The receptors originated from a woman aged 18-49 years in good health.

The CDR3 region is CASSVWSGNTDTQYF. In DNA, the CDR3 is TGTGCCAGCAGCGTATGGAGCGGGAACACAGATACGCAGTATTTT. J is TRBJ2-3 and V is TRBV9, with TRBD2 matching 7 bases. This CDR3 comprises 15 residues. Germline V gene data show CDR1 as SGDLS and CDR2 as YYNGEE. Germline trimming cut 1 base from V and 2 bases from J; bases unmatched to any gene: 4.

V is TRBV2 and J is TRBJ1-4, with unresolved D. Germline V lookup: CDR1 SNHLY, CDR2 FYNNEI. V was cut by 2 bases and J by 5 bases, with 12 bases left in between. The CDR3 is made up of 15 amino acids. Written as DNA, the CDR3 is TGTGCCAGCAGTGAATTCCCGGCTAACAATGAAAAACTGTTTTTT. As protein: CASSEFPANNEKLFF.

In DNA form, the CDR3 reads TGTGCCTGGAGTGCGGCATTTCACTACACCTTC. Encoded protein: CAWSAAFHYTF. The gene calls are TRBV30 and TRBJ1-2; D is unresolved. This CDR3 has 11 amino acids. V was clipped by 1 base and J by 10 bases, with 10 bases between them. Germline CDR1 is GTSNPN and CDR2 is SVGIG (reference sequence).

This clonotype appeared many times. The V gene is TRBV2, the J gene TRBJ1-5; unclear D gene. The CDR3 consists of 13 residues. Looked up from germline, CDR1 is SNHLY and CDR2 is FYNNEI. V lost 7 bases and J lost 2, with 9 bases in between. The CDR3 DNA follows: TGTGCCAGCACCTACCTAGGCAATCAGCCCCAGCATTTT. Translating it yields CASTYLGNQPQHF.

This chain connects TRBV20-1 to TRBJ1-1, with TRBD1 matching 8 bases. This CDR3 is 14 amino acids long. J gave up 5 bases and V 5 bases, and 10 bases lay outside the gene matches. Germline values: CDR1 DFQATT, CDR2 SNEGSKA (reference sequence). The CDR3 here is CSARLTGAVTEAFF. CDR3 DNA: TGCAGTGCTCGTTTGACAGGGGCGGTAACTGAAGCTTTCTTT.

This rearrangement joins TRBV20-1 to TRBJ1-2; D perhaps matches TRBD1 (5 bases). Deletions cut 3 bases from V and 4 bases from J, with 12 bases between. This CDR3 spans 13 amino acids. CDR1 is DFQATT, CDR2 SNEGSKA, per germline (reference sequence). The CDR3 nucleotides are TGCAGTGCTAGTTGGGCGGGGACCTATGGCTACACCTTC. This encodes CSASWAGTYGYTF.

The rearrangement joins TRBV20-1 to TRBJ2-1, with TRBD2 as a possible D gene (7 bases). CDR1 and CDR2 from the germline V gene are DFQATT and SNEGSKA (reference sequence). The CDR3 totals 14 residues. Trimming took off 3 bases at V and 10 bases at J, with 19 bases between the two ends. In DNA, the CDR3 is TGCAGTGCTAGGAGGGGGACTACCACTAGAGAGCAGTTCTTC. This translates into CSARRGTTTREQFF.

J is TRBJ1-1 and V is TRBV18; D is uncertain. V lost 3 bases to trimming and J lost 1 base, with 12 bases between them. The germline V gene encodes CDR1 KGHSH and CDR2 LQKENI. The CDR3 extends over 15 amino acids. The CDR3 reads CASSPHPPGNTEAFF. The CDR3 DNA is TGTGCCAGCTCACCGCACCCCCCTGGGAACACTGAAGCTTTCTTT.

The chain joins TRBV7-2 to TRBJ2-1, with D maybe TRBD2 (5 bases). The CDR3 length is 18 residues. The germline V gene encodes CDR1 SGHTA and CDR2 FQGNSA. V lost 1 base, J lost 0 bases, and 16 bases lay in between. The CDR3 is CASSLGVSGLPSYNEQFF. The CDR3 region has the DNA TGTGCCAGCAGCTTAGGGGTGAGCGGCCTCCCCTCCTACAATGAGCAGTTCTTC.

This clonotype was counted only a few times. The J gene is TRBJ2-7, the V gene TRBV11-2; no clear D gene. The length of the CDR3 is 14 residues. Germline CDR1 SGHAT, CDR2 FQNNGV. V was trimmed by 4 bases and J by 3 bases, leaving 13 bases between them. The CDR3 DNA reads as TGTGCCAGCAGCTACACTGGGGAAATCTACGAGCAGTACTTC. The encoded protein is CASSYTGEIYEQYF.

On this clonotype itself: Since a much larger clone is just one base distant, this may be a read error. This CDR3 is missing its conserved last phenylalanine or tryptophan, likely due to a read error. The chain employs TRBV20-1 and TRBJ2-7; D is unresolved. The V end lost 5 bases, the J end lost 2 bases, and 13 bases lay between the germline ends. Per germline, CDR1 DFQATT and CDR2 SNEGSKA (reference sequence). The CDR3 length is 13 residues. The CDR3 DNA reads TGCAGTGCTTATAGACGGGTTACCTACGAGCAGTACCTC. Its translation: CSAYRRVTYEQYL.

The chain has TRBV27 and TRBJ1-1; D is uncertain. Trimming stripped 3 bases from V and 1 base from J, with 9 bases between. CDR3 length equals 14 residues. CDR1 is MNHEY and CDR2 is SMNVEV in the germline V gene (reference sequence). CDR3 DNA sequence: TGTGCCAGCAGTTTTCTGGGCGGGAACACTGAAGCTTTCTTT. Its translation: CASSFLGGNTEAFF.

By frequency in the sample, this clonotype is medium-sized (0.01 to 0.1%). V gene TRBV6-2 or TRBV6-3 combines with J gene TRBJ2-5; no reliable D call. V lost 4 bases and J lost 4, with 16 bases in between. CDR1 and CDR2 (germline): MNHEY, SVGEGT. The CDR3 is 15 residues long. The CDR3 sequence is CASSSTTWSRETQYF. CDR3 in DNA: TGTGCCAGCAGTTCTACGACTTGGAGTAGAGAGACCCAGTACTTC.

There are a few counts of this clonotype. The chain combines TRBV3-1 with TRBJ1-2; the D gene is possibly TRBD1 (6 bases). Trimming left V 3 bases short and J 5 bases short, with 13 bases between. Germline V gene data show CDR1 as LGHDT and CDR2 as YNNKEL (reference sequence). The CDR3 totals 14 residues. The CDR3 DNA follows: TGTGCCAGCAGCCAGAGGAGGGGGGGATATGGCTACACCTTC. It codes for CASSQRRGGYGYTF.

The chain links TRBV7-2 to TRBJ1-2; D is unresolved. Germline CDR1 is SGHTA and CDR2 is FQGNSA. Trimming took 5 bases from V and 1 from J, leaving 14 bases between them. The length of the CDR3 is 15 residues. This CDR3 reads CASSLPGLFNYGYTF. CDR3 bases: TGTGCCAGCAGCCTGCCAGGTTTATTTAACTATGGCTACACCTTC. Looking up the rest from reference TRBV7-2 and TRBJ1-2 gives the full variable domain: GAGVSQSPSNKVTEKGKDVELRCDPISGHTALYWYRQSLGQGLEFLIYFQGNSAPDKSGLPSDRFSAERTGGSVSTLTIQRTQQEDSAVYLCASSLPGLFNYGYTFGSGTRLTVV.

This clonotype occurred many times. The J gene is TRBJ2-7, the V gene TRBV10-3; 11 bases are a match to TRBD2. The CDR3 covers 13 residues. V lost 6 bases to trimming and J lost 9 bases; unmatched junction nucleotides: 7. Germline CDR1 and CDR2: ENHRY and SYGVKD. DNA for the CDR3: TGTGCCATCAGACTAGCGGGAGCCGGTTCGCAGTACTTC. This sequence encodes CAIRLAGAGSQYF.

There are a few counts of this clonotype. The chain recombines TRBV20-1 with TRBJ2-1; no definite D call. Trimming removed 3 bases from V and 1 base from J, with 16 bases in between. The CDR3 totals 16 residues. Germline V gene sequence: CDR1 DFQATT, CDR2 SNEGSKA (reference sequence). The CDR3 sequence: CSASPPGFRSYNEQFF. The DNA for the CDR3 is TGCAGTGCTAGTCCCCCGGGCTTCAGGTCCTACAATGAGCAGTTCTTC.

This chain joins TRBV12-3 or TRBV12-4 and TRBJ2-3; maybe TRBD1 (6 bases). V was cut by 6 bases and J by 4 bases, with 17 bases left in between. This CDR3 has 15 amino acids. CDR3 protein: CASSSGQSLSDTQYF. The CDR3 DNA follows: TGTGCCAGCAGCTCAGGACAGAGCCTCTCAGATACGCAGTATTTT.

This clonotype was observed a handful of times. The rearrangement links TRBV29-1 to TRBJ1-1; D possibly corresponds to TRBD1 (5 bases). CDR3 length equals 12 residues. The V gene's germline CDR1 is SQVTM and CDR2 ANQGSEA. V lost 3 bases, J lost 5 bases, and 10 bases lay in between. This CDR3 reads CSVDWPGTEAFF. DNA for the CDR3: TGCAGCGTTGATTGGCCAGGGACTGAAGCTTTCTTT.

The chain carries TRBV6-5 and TRBJ2-7; 10 positions match TRBD2. Germline-derived CDR1 and CDR2 are MNHEY and SVGAGI. This CDR3 comprises 14 residues. V lost 5 bases and J lost 3; bases outside the gene matches: 4. The CDR3 reads CASSPLAGRYEQYF. In DNA form, the CDR3 reads TGTGCCAGCAGTCCACTAGCGGGGCGCTACGAGCAGTACTTC.

In this sample, this clonotype turned up a few times. The J gene is TRBJ1-5, the V gene TRBV15; D remains ambiguous. The CDR3 spans 12 residues. V dropped 3 bases and J dropped 5 bases, with 5 bases sitting between them. From germline, CDR1 is LNHNV and CDR2 YYDKDF (reference sequence). CDR3 nucleotide sequence: TGTGCCACCAGCAGCAGACATCAGCCCCAGCATTTT. Its translation: CATSSRHQPQHF.

This clonotype was detected many times. The chain joins TRBV2 to TRBJ1-5; D is unclear. CDR1 and CDR2 (germline): SNHLY, FYNNEI. The CDR3 loop spans 13 amino acids. Deletions cut 5 bases from V and 4 bases from J, with 9 bases between. CDR3 sequence reads: CASSYRPNQPQHF. The CDR3 coding sequence is TGTGCCAGCAGTTACAGACCTAATCAGCCCCAGCATTTT. The full variable domain, rest sourced from reference TRBV2 and TRBJ1-5, is EPEVTQTPSHQVTQMGQEVILRCVPISNHLYFYWYRQILGQKVEFLVSFYNNEISEKSEIFDDQFSVERPDGSNFTLKIRSTKLEDSAMYFCASSYRPNQPQHFGDGTRLSIL.

The rearrangement joins TRBV20-1 to TRBJ2-7; D is tentatively TRBD1 or TRBD2 (5 bases each). Germline lookup yields CDR1 DFQATT and CDR2 SNEGSKA (reference sequence). CDR3 length: 14 amino acids. Trimming cost V 4 bases and J 6 bases, with 19 bases left between them. CDR3 loop: CSANLPVGRREQYF. Here the CDR3 DNA reads TGCAGTGCTAATCTGCCGGTGGGACGGCGCGAGCAGTACTTC.

The chain combines TRBV4-3 with TRBJ1-1, with D perhaps matching TRBD1 (5 bases). CDR3 size: 14 residues. Germline V gene sequence: CDR1 LGHNA, CDR2 YSLEER. Trimming stripped 0 bases from V and 5 bases from J, with 10 bases between. CDR3 DNA: TGCGCCAGCAGCCAAGACTCCGGGGCGACTGAAGCTTTCTTT. It codes for CASSQDSGATEAFF.

This chain joins TRBV20-1 and TRBJ2-1, with D possibly TRBD2 on 5 matching bases. Germline V CDR1 and CDR2: DFQATT, SNEGSKA (reference sequence). Trimming took 5 bases from V and 9 from J, leaving 14 bases between them. The CDR3 sequence is 12 residues long. The CDR3 nucleotides read TGCAGTGCTCCTAAATTAGAGGGTGAGCAGTTCTTC. It is translated as CSAPKLEGEQFF.

The chain is built from TRBV27 and TRBJ1-1, with D unclear. CDR3 length: 17 residues. Germline loops: CDR1 MNHEY, CDR2 SMNVEV (reference sequence). The V end was cut by 3 bases, the J end by 5 bases, with 22 bases between. CDR3 in DNA: TGTGCCAGCAGTTTGAGGTCCGGGCGATCGGTAGGGACTGAAGCTTTCTTT. This translates into CASSLRSGRSVGTEAFF.

This clonotype turned up a few times. The V and J genes are TRBV2 and TRBJ2-3; 14 positions agree with TRBD2. V gave up 0 bases and J gave up 8 bases; unmatched junction bases: 7. The CDR3 loop spans 17 amino acids. CDR1 is SNHLY, CDR2 FYNNEI, per germline. CDR3 in DNA: TGTGCCAGCAGTGAAGCGCTGGGACTAGCGGGGGCCCTTACGCAGTATTTT. It translates to CASSEALGLAGALTQYF. Complete variable domain (other parts from reference TRBV2 and TRBJ2-3): EPEVTQTPSHQVTQMGQEVILRCVPISNHLYFYWYRQILGQKVEFLVSFYNNEISEKSEIFDDQFSVERPDGSNFTLKIRSTKLEDSAMYFCASSEALGLAGALTQYFGPGTRLTVL.